This T cell receptor beta chain is drawn from a study of cytomegalovirus exposure and HLA in healthy donors. V shed 5 bases, J shed 8 bases, and the junction held 9 bases outside the gene matches. Germline CDR1 reads LGHNA; CDR2 reads YNFKEQ. CDR3 length: 15 residues. Study conclusions and caveats: The study flagged approximately 180 TCR beta chains as cytomegalovirus-associated. A subsequent analysis found that TCR clusters from the first cohort also tended to co-occur in the 90 to 150 validation repertoires, with about 95% of cluster scores above 0.

Details on this clone: Its antigen is not identified.

The table came from immunoSEQ multiplex PCR; TCRdb's copy has only in-frame clones and leaves some out. Among some 54,000 clones listed, 80% to 95% were seen once. The clonotype originates from a man aged 18 to 30 in good health and CMV-seronegative. Sequences were obtained from PBMCs. This chain joins TRBV4-2 and TRBJ1-2; 12 bases fit TRBD1. The CDR3 sequence is CASSDGTGGDDGYTF. The DNA of the CDR3 is TGTGCCAGCAGCGACGGGACAGGGGGCGATGACGGCTACACCTTC.